The subject of this entry is one T cell receptor beta chain. The source of the sample is a study of blood T cell repertoires in COVID-19. Across the study: T cells, B-cell-depleted T cells, or PBMCs provided the cDNA or gDNA that served as material.

CDR3 length equals 13 residues. Germline assignment: CDR1 SGHDT and CDR2 YYEEEE. Trimming removed 4 bases from V and 2 bases from J; junction bases left unmatched: 2. TCRdb's table, derived via immunoSEQ multiplex PCR, lists solely in-frame clones and lacks some. This table holds 200,000 to 250,000 clones, around nine tenths found once. What was sequenced was peripheral blood. V is TRBV5-6 and J is TRBJ1-2; 7 nucleotides agree with TRBD1. The sequence was collected from a man older than 75 with acute or convalescent COVID-19. The CDR3 region has the DNA TGTGCCAGCAGCGTGGGACAGAACTATGGCTACACCTTC. Amino acids: CASSVGQNYGYTF.